A single sample is the source of the 20 T cell receptor beta chains below, sequenced in a study of CD8+CD57+ T cells in acquired aplastic anemia. Template material for TCR beta VDJ and CDR3 profiling consisted of genomic DNA. TCRdb analysed the reads with MiXCR anew, one entry per CDR3 protein. In the table there are 200,000 to 250,000 distinct CDR3 sequences, around half of which are singletons. Patients sequenced had flow cytometry evidence of CD8+CD57+ cell expansion. What was sequenced was sorted CD4+, CD8+, or CD8+CD57+ T cells (not recorded which) from PBMCs. These receptors came from a human donor with aplastic anemia.

The chain couples TRBV9 to TRBJ2-1; 11 bases are shared with TRBD2. The CDR3 sequence is 17 residues long. V shed 0 bases, J shed 5 bases, and the junction held 7 bases outside the gene matches. Germline lookup yields CDR1 SGDLS and CDR2 YYNGEE. Here the CDR3 DNA reads TGTGCCAGCAGCGTAGGTATAGCGGGAGGGAGGGACAATGAGCAGTTCTTC. Its translation is CASSVGIAGGRDNEQFF.

The chain carries TRBV2 and TRBJ1-2; the D is unclear. The V end lost 5 bases, the J end lost 6 bases, and 13 bases lay between the germline ends. The CDR3 consists of 13 residues. Germline CDR1 SNHLY, CDR2 FYNNEI. The CDR3 spells CASSQTELNGYTF. CDR3 in DNA: TGTGCCAGCAGTCAAACAGAGTTGAATGGCTACACCTTC.

The J gene is TRBJ1-6, the V gene TRBV4-3, with 9 bases matching TRBD1. Germline V gives CDR1 LGHNA, CDR2 YSLEER. V dropped 4 bases and J dropped 7; count of bases not matched to a gene: 8. The CDR3 has 16 amino acids. In nucleotides, the CDR3 is TGCGCCAGCAGCCCACGGACAGGGGTTGACAATTCACCCCTCCACTTT. Translating it yields CASSPRTGVDNSPLHF.

The genes are TRBV2 and TRBJ1-4; no firm D call. Between the trimmed V and J ends, which lost 7 bases and 8 bases, there was a span of 11 bases. The germline V gene encodes CDR1 SNHLY and CDR2 FYNNEI. The CDR3 totals 12 residues. Written as DNA, the CDR3 is TGTGCCAGCATGCTAGCGGGAGAAAAACTGTTTTTT. Translated: CASMLAGEKLFF.

Only a few counts were recorded for this clonotype. The chain combines TRBV7-9 with TRBJ1-6; tentative D call: TRBD1 (6 bases). Looked up from germline, CDR1 is SEHNR and CDR2 is FQNEAQ (reference sequence). Trimming cost V 5 bases and J 9 bases, with 23 bases left between them. This CDR3 is 17 amino acids long. CDR3 coding DNA: TGTGCCAGCAGCAGGACTAGCGGGGGGGGGGCCGCTTCACCCCTCCACTTT. Translated: CASSRTSGGGAASPLHF.

V usage is TRBV20-1 and J usage is TRBJ2-7; D tentatively fits TRBD1 or TRBD2 (7 bases each). The length of the CDR3 is 13 residues. Germline-derived CDR1 and CDR2 are DFQATT and SNEGSKA (reference sequence). V was cut by 7 bases and J by 5 bases, with 18 bases left in between. CDR3 in amino acids: CSGSGGARNEQYF. In DNA form, the CDR3 reads TGCAGTGGCTCAGGGGGGGCTAGGAACGAGCAGTACTTC.

This clonotype has only a few counts. The V and J genes are TRBV3-1 and TRBJ1-5, with D possibly matching TRBD1 (5 bases). This CDR3 spans 16 amino acids. CDR1 is LGHDT, CDR2 YNNKEL, per germline (reference sequence). Trimming cost V 6 bases and J 4 bases, with 19 bases left between them. The CDR3 coding sequence is TGTGCCAGCAGGGAGAACCGGGACCGACTTAATCAGCCCCAGCATTTT. Translating gives CASRENRDRLNQPQHF.

This clonotype appeared many times. DNA of the CDR3: TGCAGTGCTAGAGATAAAAGCGAATACGAGCAGTACTTC. Its protein product is CSARDKSEYEQYF. The chain recombines TRBV20-1 with TRBJ2-7; D not certain. Trimming removed 0 bases from V and 4 bases from J, with 10 bases in between. CDR1 DFQATT and CDR2 SNEGSKA come from the germline V gene (reference sequence). This CDR3 has 13 amino acids.

The chain combines TRBV24-1 with TRBJ2-7; D remains unclear. TRBJ2-5 explains the end of the DNA better; the J call may be wrong. Germline V gene sequence: CDR1 KGHDR, CDR2 SFDVKD. CDR3 length: 13 amino acids. CDR3 DNA sequence: TGTGCCACCGGTGGGCCAGGACAAGAGACCCAGTACTTC. Residues: CATGGPGQETQYF.

This chain uses TRBV2 with TRBJ1-1; no definite D call. The CDR3 length is 15 residues. The V end was cut by 4 bases, the J end by 0 bases, with 12 bases between. CDR1 SNHLY and CDR2 FYNNEI come from the germline V gene. CDR3 DNA: TGTGCCAGCAGTGCCTCCCAGAACATGAACACTGAAGCTTTCTTT. Translation gives CASSASQNMNTEAFF.

The chain has TRBV29-1 and TRBJ2-5; TRBD1 matches at 9 bases. Germline trimming cut 8 bases from V and 4 bases from J; bases unmatched to any gene: 8. The germline V gene encodes CDR1 SQVTM and CDR2 ANQGSEA. The CDR3 extends over 13 amino acids. DNA for the CDR3: TGCAGCACGGGGACAGGGCGAGGAGAGACCCAGTACTTC. Residues: CSTGTGRGETQYF.

V gene TRBV7-7 combines with J gene TRBJ1-5; D remains ambiguous. Germline values: CDR1 SSHAT, CDR2 FNYEAQ (reference sequence). This CDR3 spans 14 amino acids. The CDR3 spells CARDIGPDNQPQHF. For the CDR3, the DNA is TGTGCTAGAGATATAGGGCCAGACAATCAGCCCCAGCATTTT.

The chain is built from TRBV6-6 and TRBJ2-7, with D possibly matching TRBD1 (6 bases). Per the germline V gene, CDR1 is MNHNY and CDR2 is SVGAGI (reference sequence). This CDR3 contains 15 residues. V was cut by 4 bases and J by 5 bases, with 18 bases left in between. This chain's CDR3 is CASSSSLQGMHEQYF. CDR3 sequence (DNA): TGTGCCAGCAGTTCCAGTCTACAGGGTATGCACGAGCAGTACTTC.

This clonotype came up many times. The chain carries TRBV19 and TRBJ1-1, with a possible D match to TRBD1 (5 bases). V shed 5 bases and J shed 5 bases, with 15 bases lying between them. CDR1 is LNHDA and CDR2 is SQIVND in the germline V gene (reference sequence). The CDR3 is 14 amino acids. This chain's CDR3 is CASSPAIDRTEAFF. The CDR3, as DNA: TGTGCCAGTAGTCCAGCTATTGACAGAACTGAAGCTTTCTTT.

This clonotype was seen many times. The chain couples TRBV11-2 to TRBJ2-7; TRBD2 agrees at 10 bases. The germline CDR1 and CDR2 sequences are SGHAT and FQNNGV. V dropped 3 bases and J dropped 3; count of bases not matched to a gene: 8. The CDR3 sequence is 16 residues long. The CDR3 DNA sequence: TGTGCCAGCAGCTTCCCACTAGCGGGACCCCTCTACGAGCAGTACTTC. It is translated as CASSFPLAGPLYEQYF.

This clonotype was recorded many times. V gene TRBV11-2 combines with J gene TRBJ2-5, with 8 nucleotides matching TRBD1. V dropped 1 base and J dropped 2; count of bases not matched to a gene: 12. There are 18 residues in the CDR3. CDR1 and CDR2 from the germline V gene are SGHAT and FQNNGV. The CDR3 sequence: CASSLGTGILLRQETQYF. The CDR3 nucleotides are TGTGCCAGCAGCTTAGGGACAGGGATTCTCTTGAGGCAAGAGACCCAGTACTTC.

There are many counts of this clonotype. This chain uses TRBV9 with TRBJ2-1, with 7 positions matching TRBD1. Germline trimming cut 2 bases from V and 2 bases from J; bases unmatched to any gene: 10. The CDR3 extends over 17 amino acids. Germline V gene lookup returns CDR1 SGDLS and CDR2 YYNGEE. CDR3 loop: CASSVDRETYTYNEQFF. CDR3 DNA sequence: TGTGCCAGCAGCGTCGACAGGGAAACTTACACCTACAATGAGCAGTTCTTC.

Concerning this clonotype itself: One end of the junction varies from germline; a read error may be responsible. The rearrangement joins TRBV5-4 to TRBJ1-3, with 9 bases that match TRBD1. The germline gives CDR1 SGHNT, CDR2 YYREEE (reference sequence). This CDR3 is 14 amino acids long. CDR3 nucleotides: TGTGCCAGCAGCTTGGGACAGGGGGACTCCTGGACGGATTTT. Translated: CASSLGQGDSWTDF.

This clonotype was counted at least ten times. The V call is TRBV4-2, the J call TRBJ2-7, with 10 bases matching TRBD1. This CDR3 spans 14 amino acids. V shed 5 bases, J shed 6 bases, and the junction held 7 bases outside the gene matches. Germline CDR1 and CDR2: LGHNA and YNFKEQ. DNA for the CDR3: TGTGCCAGCAGCATCCGGGACAGGGGATGCGAGCAGTACTTC. It translates to CASSIRDRGCEQYF.

This clonotype was picked up many times. This CDR3 reads CASSLGVGKLFF. The CDR3 DNA is TGTGCCAGCAGCTTGGGGGTCGGGAAACTGTTTTTT. V gene TRBV5-8 combines with J gene TRBJ1-4; D is ambiguous. V shed 0 bases and J shed 11 bases, with 8 bases lying between them. The CDR3 runs 12 residues. Germline V gives CDR1 SGHTS, CDR2 YDEGEE.